The 29 T cell receptor beta chains given below trace back to one sample, sequenced in a study of cytomegalovirus exposure and HLA in healthy donors. A multiplex PCR was run with 60 Vbeta primers and 13 Jbeta primers. Clones were read by immunoSEQ multiplex PCR, and TCRdb kept only the in-frame ones, dropping some. The sample lists 150,000 or so clones, about 77% seen once, with 1.3% in the top ten. Sequences were obtained from PBMCs. These receptors were taken from a man between 25 and 39 years old in good health and CMV-seronegative.

This chain connects TRBV4-1 to TRBJ2-2; 16 bases align to TRBD2. J was trimmed by 4 bases and V by 7 bases; bases with no gene match: 15. The CDR3 has 20 amino acids. CDR1 is MGHRA and CDR2 is YSYEKL in the germline V gene. The CDR3 region is CASIKTGTSGGAIGTGELFF. CDR3 DNA sequence: TGCGCCAGCATCAAAACCGGGACTAGCGGGGGGGCAATAGGCACCGGGGAGCTGTTTTTT.

J is TRBJ2-7 and V is TRBV9; 7 bases are a match to TRBD2. This CDR3 region has 15 residues. The germline gives CDR1 SGDLS, CDR2 YYNGEE. The trim removed 2 bases at V and 1 base at J, leaving 6 bases unmatched. This chain's CDR3 is CASSVSGTTSYEQYF. Here the CDR3 DNA reads TGTGCCAGCAGCGTGTCCGGGACTACATCCTACGAGCAGTACTTC.

The chain is built from TRBV18 and TRBJ2-7, with D perhaps TRBD2 (6 bases). Per the germline V gene, CDR1 is KGHSH and CDR2 is LQKENI. Trimming took off 0 bases at V and 7 bases at J, with 13 bases between the two ends. The CDR3 loop spans 14 amino acids. As DNA, the CDR3 is TGTGCCAGCTCACCACCGGTCATTGGGAGGGAGCAGTACTTC. The encoded protein is CASSPPVIGREQYF.

V gene TRBV30 combines with J gene TRBJ2-1; D remains unclear. Germline V gives CDR1 GTSNPN, CDR2 SVGIG (reference sequence). The V end was cut by 5 bases, the J end by 7 bases, with 9 bases between. The CDR3 sequence is 11 residues long. CDR3 loop: CAWLRLNEQFF. DNA for the CDR3: TGTGCCTGGCTCCGGTTGAATGAGCAGTTCTTC.

J is TRBJ2-1 and V is TRBV30; D perhaps matches TRBD1 (5 bases). Trimming took 3 bases from V and 12 from J, leaving 12 bases between them. This CDR3 is 11 amino acids long. In germline, CDR1 is GTSNPN, CDR2 SVGIG (reference sequence). CDR3 residues: CAWRMTVGQFF. CDR3 sequence (DNA): TGTGCCTGGAGGATGACAGTCGGGCAGTTCTTC.

The chain joins TRBV11-1 to TRBJ2-2; 8 nucleotides line up with TRBD1. The CDR3 is made up of 15 amino acids. J was trimmed by 4 bases and V by 3 bases; bases with no gene match: 4. The germline V gene encodes CDR1 SGHAT and CDR2 FQDESV (reference sequence). In DNA form, the CDR3 reads TGTGCCAGCAGCTTTTACACAGGGGGCACCGGGGAGCTGTTTTTT. As protein: CASSFYTGGTGELFF.

The chain links TRBV5-6 to TRBJ1-3; 11 positions match TRBD1. V trimming: 1 base; J trimming: 3 bases; junction bases outside the gene matches: 3. CDR1 and CDR2 from the germline V gene are SGHDT and YYEEEE. The CDR3 contains 16 residues. The CDR3 region has the DNA TGTGCCAGCAGCTTGTTGGGACAGGGGGGTGGAAACACCATATATTTT. It translates to CASSLLGQGGGNTIYF.

J is TRBJ1-2 and V is TRBV6-5, with a tentative D call TRBD1 (6 bases). V was clipped by 6 bases and J by 2 bases, with 7 bases between them. There are 12 residues in the CDR3. In germline, CDR1 is MNHEY, CDR2 SVGAGI. Here the CDR3 DNA reads TGTGCCAGCAGGGACAGAAACTATGGCTACACCTTC. It translates to CASRDRNYGYTF.

V usage is TRBV5-1 and J usage is TRBJ2-1; 14 bases match TRBD2. The CDR3 is 16 residues long. V was clipped by 1 base and J by 7 bases; unmatched bases: 4. Germline lookup yields CDR1 SGHRS and CDR2 YFSETQ. The DNA of the CDR3 is TGCGCCAGCAGCTTGTTGGGACTAGCGGGGGCTAATGAGCAGTTCTTC. Encoded protein: CASSLLGLAGANEQFF.

The rearrangement links TRBV5-4 to TRBJ2-3, with 8 bases identical to TRBD1. With 4 bases clipped from V and 4 bases from J, the junction kept 11 bases outside the gene matches. Per germline, CDR1 SGHNT and CDR2 YYREEE (reference sequence). The CDR3 is 16 residues long. CDR3 loop: CASSPDRTGSPDTQYF. The CDR3 DNA is TGTGCCAGCAGCCCAGACCGGACAGGGTCGCCAGATACGCAGTATTTT. The variable domain in full, completed from reference TRBV5-4 and TRBJ2-3, reads ETGVTQSPTHLIKTRGQQVTLRCSSQSGHNTVSWYQQALGQGPQFIFQYYREEENGRGNFPPRFSGLQFPNYSSELNVNALELDDSALYLCASSPDRTGSPDTQYFGPGTRLTVL.

V usage is TRBV29-1 and J usage is TRBJ1-2, with TRBD1 matching 7 bases. The CDR3 is 12 residues long. J gave up 2 bases and V 7 bases, and 4 bases lay outside the gene matches. The germline V gene encodes CDR1 SQVTM and CDR2 ANQGSEA. The CDR3 coding sequence is TGCAGCGCCGACAGGGAGAACTATGGCTACACCTTC. This encodes CSADRENYGYTF.

The chain is built from TRBV28 and TRBJ1-3; no reliable D call. V lost 2 bases to trimming and J lost 2 bases, with 7 bases between them. The V gene's germline CDR1 is MDHEN and CDR2 SYDVKM. This CDR3 has 14 residues. CDR3 sequence reads: CASSLNGAGNTIYF. In DNA form, the CDR3 reads TGTGCCAGCAGTTTAAACGGGGCTGGAAACACCATATATTTT. Variable domain in full (rest from reference TRBV28 and TRBJ1-3): DVKVTQSSRYLVKRTGEKVFLECVQDMDHENMFWYRQDPGLGLRLIYFSYDVKMKEKGDIPEGYSVSREKKERFSLILESASTNQTSMYLCASSLNGAGNTIYFGEGSWLTVV.

The rearrangement uses TRBV5-1 and TRBJ2-1; 10 nucleotides match TRBD1. Germline loops: CDR1 SGHRS, CDR2 YFSETQ. The CDR3 has 15 residues. J gave up 8 bases and V 3 bases, and 8 bases lay outside the gene matches. This CDR3 reads CASSSAGTGVYEQFF. For the CDR3, the DNA is TGCGCCAGCAGCTCAGCCGGGACAGGGGTCTATGAGCAGTTCTTC.

The chain is built from TRBV19 and TRBJ2-1; a possible D gene is TRBD2 (6 bases). This CDR3 contains 14 residues. Trimming shortened V by 3 bases and J by 0 bases, and 6 bases separated the two germline ends. CDR1 and CDR2 from the germline V gene are LNHDA and SQIVND (reference sequence). As DNA, the CDR3 is TGTGCCAGTAGTATCGGGAGCTCCTACAATGAGCAGTTCTTC. Translated, it gives CASSIGSSYNEQFF.

The V call is TRBV4-3, the J call TRBJ1-2, with TRBD1 matching 7 bases. Germline CDR1 and CDR2: LGHNA and YSLEER. V shed 0 bases and J 4 bases; nucleotides not matched to a gene: 2. This CDR3 region has 14 residues. CDR3 protein: CASSQDWDSYGYTF. For the CDR3, the DNA is TGCGCCAGCAGCCAAGATTGGGACAGCTATGGCTACACCTTC.

V gene TRBV4-2 combines with J gene TRBJ1-3; 7 bases match TRBD1. The trim removed 2 bases at V and 5 bases at J, leaving 3 bases unmatched. Germline-derived CDR1 and CDR2 are LGHNA and YNFKEQ. The CDR3 runs 14 residues. CDR3 DNA: TGTGCCAGCAGCCAAACAGGGGCACGAAACACCATATATTTT. Its translation: CASSQTGARNTIYF.

This chain connects TRBV6-5 to TRBJ1-5; TRBD1 is a possible D gene (6 bases). V shed 6 bases and J shed 5 bases, with 8 bases lying between them. The germline gives CDR1 MNHEY, CDR2 SVGAGI. This CDR3 has 12 amino acids. The CDR3 region is CASSTGYQPQHF. DNA for the CDR3: TGTGCCAGCAGCACAGGGTATCAGCCCCAGCATTTT.

The V call is TRBV13, the J call TRBJ2-3, with 7 bases fitting TRBD1. The J segment lost 1 base and the V segment lost 6 bases, leaving 4 bases of the junction unmatched. Germline lookup yields CDR1 PRHDT and CDR2 FYEKMQ (reference sequence). The CDR3 runs 14 residues. In DNA form, the CDR3 reads TGTGCCAGCAGTCACAGGGGTGGCACAGATACGCAGTATTTT. Its protein is CASSHRGGTDTQYF.

In DNA form, the CDR3 reads TGTGCCAGCTCACTCGACCCGGGAGGGGATTCACCCCTCCACTTT. Translating gives CASSLDPGGDSPLHF. This chain links TRBV18 with TRBJ1-6, with a possible D match to TRBD1 (5 bases). This CDR3 contains 15 residues. CDR1 is KGHSH, CDR2 LQKENI, per germline. V was clipped by 4 bases and J by 8 bases, with 15 bases between them.

J is TRBJ2-1 and V is TRBV30; TRBD2 agrees at 11 bases. The ends lost 0 bases at V and 7 bases at J; junction bases unmatched: 5. Germline CDR1 GTSNPN, CDR2 SVGIG (reference sequence). CDR3 length: 15 residues. This CDR3 reads CAWSVGSGRVNEQFF. CDR3 in DNA: TGTGCCTGGAGTGTAGGTAGCGGGAGGGTAAATGAGCAGTTCTTC.

The rearrangement links TRBV18 to TRBJ1-5; D gene unclear. This CDR3 region has 16 residues. Per germline, CDR1 KGHSH and CDR2 LQKENI. V was clipped by 2 bases and J by 7 bases, with 18 bases between them. CDR3 sequence reads: CASSPREPGSGQPQHF. CDR3 nucleotides: TGTGCCAGCTCACCAAGGGAGCCCGGTTCGGGGCAGCCCCAGCATTTT.

The genes are TRBV19 and TRBJ2-2, with 9 bases fitting TRBD1. The CDR3 runs 19 residues. V gave up 6 bases and J gave up 4 bases; unmatched junction bases: 18. Germline V gives CDR1 LNHDA, CDR2 SQIVND (reference sequence). CDR3 bases: TGTGCCAGTAGCAAACCGGGACAGGGTTTAGCGATGAGCACCGGGGAGCTGTTTTTT. Its protein product is CASSKPGQGLAMSTGELFF.

V is TRBV11-2 and J is TRBJ2-1, with 8 bases aligning to TRBD2. Unmatched junction bases numbered 7, after V lost 2 bases and J lost 4 bases. CDR1 is SGHAT, CDR2 FQNNGV, per germline. CDR3 length: 16 amino acids. CDR3 nucleotides: TGTGCCAGCAGCTTAATTGGGACTAGTGGATACAATGAGCAGTTCTTC. Translating gives CASSLIGTSGYNEQFF.

The chain employs TRBV10-1 and TRBJ2-1; TRBD2 aligns across 10 bases. Trimming cost V 5 bases and J 6 bases; bases outside gene matches: 4. CDR1 and CDR2 from the germline V gene are WNHNN and SYGVQD (reference sequence). The CDR3 extends over 14 amino acids. The CDR3 nucleotides are TGCGCCAGCAGTAGCGGGGGGGCCGGCAATGAGCAGTTCTTC. It specifies CASSSGGAGNEQFF.

V and J are TRBV9 and TRBJ2-5; 9 bases map to TRBD2. The J call is uncertain, as TRBJ2-7 better fits the DNA end. Germline values: CDR1 SGDLS, CDR2 YYNGEE. This CDR3 has 15 amino acids. CDR3 loop: CASSVASGIAYEQYF. CDR3 nucleotide sequence: TGTGCCAGCAGCGTAGCTAGCGGGATCGCCTACGAGCAGTACTTC.

The chain uses TRBV10-3 and TRBJ2-7; 7 bases match TRBD1. The V and J ends lost 4 bases and 2 bases, in that order; junction bases with no gene match: 11. The length of the CDR3 is 16 residues. Germline values: CDR1 ENHRY, CDR2 SYGVKD. The CDR3 loop reads CAISVRTTGTAYEQYF. In nucleotides, the CDR3 is TGTGCCATCAGTGTTCGAACAACCGGGACAGCCTACGAGCAGTACTTC.

V and J are TRBV19 and TRBJ1-1; D uncertain. With 5 bases removed from V and 6 bases from J, the gap between germline ends came to 16 bases. Per the germline V gene, CDR1 is LNHDA and CDR2 is SQIVND (reference sequence). The length of the CDR3 is 14 residues. This chain's CDR3 is CASSSKGGIAEAFF. CDR3 DNA: TGTGCCAGTAGTTCCAAAGGAGGAATTGCTGAAGCTTTCTTT.

The chain links TRBV28 to TRBJ2-7, with 8 nucleotides matching TRBD1. J was trimmed by 2 bases and V by 2 bases; bases with no gene match: 5. Germline V CDR1 and CDR2: MDHEN, SYDVKM. The CDR3 is 15 amino acids. The CDR3 here is CASSLRQGNTYEQYF. The DNA of the CDR3 is TGTGCCAGCAGTTTACGACAGGGGAACACCTACGAGCAGTACTTC. The complete variable domain, with remaining parts taken from reference TRBV28 and TRBJ2-7, reads DVKVTQSSRYLVKRTGEKVFLECVQDMDHENMFWYRQDPGLGLRLIYFSYDVKMKEKGDIPEGYSVSREKKERFSLILESASTNQTSMYLCASSLRQGNTYEQYFGPGTRLTVT.

The CDR3 sequence is CASSTGQDNEKLFF. CDR3 coding DNA: TGCGCCAGCAGCACGGGACAGGATAATGAAAAACTGTTTTTT. The chain recombines TRBV5-1 with TRBJ1-4, with 8 bases lining up with TRBD1. Unmatched junction bases numbered 3, after V lost 4 bases and J lost 4 bases. Germline CDR1 reads SGHRS; CDR2 reads YFSETQ. The CDR3 loop spans 14 amino acids.